One sample yielded the 20 T cell receptor beta chains listed below, sequenced in a study of cytomegalovirus exposure and HLA in healthy donors. The PCR made use of 60 Vbeta and 13 Jbeta primers. Data came from immunoSEQ multiplex PCR; TCRdb stores just in-frame clones and leaves some out. The table gives more than 90,000 clones; the top ten clones make up 6.8% of it. The sequenced sample consisted of PBMCs. These receptors all stem from a middle-aged man in good health and CMV-seropositive.

J is TRBJ1-2 and V is TRBV7-3; 8 bases map to TRBD1. J gave up 4 bases and V 0 bases, and 1 base lay outside the gene matches. CDR1 is SGHTA and CDR2 is FQGTGA in the germline V gene. This CDR3 has 14 amino acids. CDR3 protein: CASSLTGQGYGYTF. The CDR3 DNA is TGTGCCAGCAGCTTAACAGGACAGGGCTATGGCTACACCTTC.

This chain uses TRBV15 with TRBJ1-1, with 11 bases fitting TRBD1. This CDR3 contains 14 residues. Looked up from germline, CDR1 is LNHNV and CDR2 is YYDKDF (reference sequence). V gave up 5 bases and J gave up 4 bases; unmatched junction bases: 3. This chain's CDR3 is CATSGDRGVTEAFF. The CDR3 region has the DNA TGTGCCACCAGCGGGGACAGGGGGGTCACTGAAGCTTTCTTT.

The chain carries TRBV7-9 and TRBJ1-2; TRBD1 is a possible D gene (6 bases). V was clipped by 3 bases and J by 6 bases, with 20 bases between them. Germline CDR1 is SEHNR and CDR2 is FQNEAQ (reference sequence). This CDR3 contains 16 residues. CDR3 region: CASSFNPAGGRDGYTF. The CDR3 bases are TGTGCCAGCAGCTTTAACCCCGCCGGGGGGCGGGATGGCTACACCTTC.

V is TRBV18 and J is TRBJ2-5, with D possibly being TRBD1 (5 bases). The CDR3 extends over 12 amino acids. From germline, CDR1 is KGHSH and CDR2 LQKENI. Trimming took 3 bases from V and 3 from J, leaving 5 bases between them. The CDR3 spells CASSPTEETQYF. CDR3 sequence (DNA): TGTGCCAGCTCACCGACAGAAGAGACCCAGTACTTC. Full variable domain (rest looked up from reference TRBV18 and TRBJ2-5): NAGVMQNPRHLVRRRGQEARLRCSPMKGHSHVYWYRQLPEEGLKFMVYLQKENIIDESGMPKERFSAEFPKEGPSILRIQQVVRGDSAAYFCASSPTEETQYFGPGTRLLVL.

The chain recombines TRBV27 with TRBJ1-5; 7 nucleotides align to TRBD1. Germline lookup yields CDR1 MNHEY and CDR2 SMNVEV (reference sequence). After removal of 5 bases from V and 2 bases from J, the junction contained 3 bases not matched to a gene. The CDR3 loop spans 14 amino acids. The CDR3 coding sequence is TGTGCCAGCAGTGCTACAGGGGGCAATCAGCCCCAGCATTTT. Protein sequence: CASSATGGNQPQHF.

The chain uses TRBV6-1 and TRBJ2-5; D uncertain. The J call is doubtful: the DNA matches TRBJ2-7 better. This CDR3 region has 13 residues. Germline V gives CDR1 MNHNS, CDR2 SASEGT. In DNA form, the CDR3 reads TGTGCCATCGGAAACGGCCTCCACTACGAGCAGTACTTC. Its translation is CAIGNGLHYEQYF.

The V and J genes are TRBV28 and TRBJ2-5; 7 nucleotides agree with TRBD2. Trimming took 3 bases from V and 5 from J; bases not matched to a gene: 15. Germline V gene sequence: CDR1 MDHEN, CDR2 SYDVKM. This CDR3 has 17 residues. The CDR3 region has the DNA TGTGCCAGCAGTTTTCCGGGAGGTCCCCTCGGGGAGGAGACCCAGTACTTC. This sequence encodes CASSFPGGPLGEETQYF.

V gene TRBV28 combines with J gene TRBJ2-7; tentatively, D is TRBD2 (5 bases). CDR3 length: 12 residues. Trimming took off 6 bases at V and 5 bases at J, with 11 bases between the two ends. Germline V gene sequence: CDR1 MDHEN, CDR2 SYDVKM. The CDR3 DNA reads TGTGCCAGCAGACTTAGAGGGAACGAGCAGTACTTC. Protein product: CASRLRGNEQYF.

The chain couples TRBV6-5 to TRBJ1-1; D possibly corresponds to TRBD1 (5 bases). V was cut by 0 bases and J by 10 bases, with 15 bases left in between. From germline, CDR1 is MNHEY and CDR2 SVGAGI. This CDR3 contains 14 residues. The CDR3 DNA reads TGTGCCAGCAGTTACTCAGCGTCGGGGGATGGAGCTTTCTTT. It is translated as CASSYSASGDGAFF.

The chain carries TRBV11-3 and TRBJ2-1, with 12 bases identical to TRBD2. This CDR3 region has 14 residues. V lost 5 bases, J lost 8 bases, and 4 bases stayed unmatched. Germline V gene data show CDR1 as SGHNT and CDR2 as YENEEA. The DNA for the CDR3 is TGTGCCAGCAGCCTAGCGGGAGGGTCGGATGAGCAGTTCTTC. Protein sequence: CASSLAGGSDEQFF. Full variable domain (remainder filled in from reference TRBV11-3 and TRBJ2-1): EAGVVQSPRYKIIEKKQPVAFWCNPISGHNTLYWYLQNLGQGPELLIRYENEEAVDDSQLPKDRFSAERLKGVDSTLKIQPAELGDSAVYLCASSLAGGSDEQFFGPGTRLTVL.

This clone is called medium-sized based on its frequency. The chain combines TRBV7-9 with TRBJ2-7; 7 bases fit TRBD1. Germline CDR1 reads SEHNR; CDR2 reads FQNEAQ (reference sequence). The CDR3 has 16 amino acids. V lost 2 bases, J lost 0 bases, and 7 bases stayed unmatched. In DNA form, the CDR3 reads TGTGCCAGCAGCTTAAGGGACAGCGATCACTCCTACGAGCAGTACTTC. Protein sequence: CASSLRDSDHSYEQYF. Using reference TRBV7-9 and TRBJ2-7 for the parts outside the CDR3, the full variable domain is DTGVSQNPRHKITKRGQNVTFRCDPISEHNRLYWYRQTLGQGPEFLTYFQNEAQLEKSRLLSDRFSAERPKGSFSTLEIQRTEQGDSAMYLCASSLRDSDHSYEQYFGPGTRLTVT.

V is TRBV19 and J is TRBJ1-5; 7 bases map to TRBD1. The germline V gene encodes CDR1 LNHDA and CDR2 SQIVND (reference sequence). V shed 4 bases, J shed 6 bases, and the junction held 0 bases outside the gene matches. The CDR3 sequence is 12 residues long. Here the CDR3 reads CASSNRGQPQHF. CDR3 nucleotides: TGTGCCAGTAGTAACAGGGGTCAGCCCCAGCATTTT.

V is TRBV7-8 and J is TRBJ1-1; 8 bases map to TRBD1. This CDR3 region has 16 residues. V was pared by 2 bases and J by 3 bases, with 8 bases of the junction left unmatched. Germline CDR1 reads SGHVS; CDR2 reads FQNEAQ. The CDR3 coding sequence is TGTGCCAGCAGCTTAATACAGGGGGGCCCAGACACTGAAGCTTTCTTT. Translation: CASSLIQGGPDTEAFF.

This chain joins TRBV10-1 and TRBJ2-7, with 8 bases aligning to TRBD1. The CDR3 has 13 amino acids. V gave up 8 bases and J gave up 3 bases; unmatched junction bases: 6. Germline V gene sequence: CDR1 WNHNN, CDR2 SYGVQD (reference sequence). As DNA, the CDR3 is TGCGCCAGCCTGGGACAGGTTTTCTACGAGCAGTACTTC. It encodes CASLGQVFYEQYF.

The chain has TRBV7-6 and TRBJ1-4; D not certain. CDR1 is SGHVS and CDR2 is FNYEAQ in the germline V gene. V lost 2 bases to trimming and J lost 6 bases, with 13 bases between them. The CDR3 is 15 amino acids. Here the CDR3 reads CASSLNEGVDEKLFF. DNA of the CDR3: TGTGCCAGCAGCTTAAATGAGGGAGTGGATGAAAAACTGTTTTTT.

The J gene is TRBJ1-2, the V gene TRBV4-1, with 7 positions matching TRBD1. Germline trimming cut 5 bases from V and 7 bases from J; bases unmatched to any gene: 13. The CDR3 length is 15 residues. Germline loops: CDR1 MGHRA, CDR2 YSYEKL. The chain's CDR3 is CASSSPRQGGGGYTF. The CDR3 coding sequence is TGCGCCAGCAGCTCACCTCGACAGGGAGGAGGTGGCTACACCTTC.

The rearrangement joins TRBV4-1 to TRBJ1-2; a weak D match, TRBD1 (5 bases). The CDR3 has 16 amino acids. The germline V gene encodes CDR1 MGHRA and CDR2 YSYEKL. V lost 0 bases and J 4 bases, leaving 15 bases between the germline ends. Here the CDR3 DNA reads TGCGCCAGCAGCCAAGATCCGGGGGGGGGTCGCTATGGCTACACCTTC. It specifies CASSQDPGGGRYGYTF.

The chain combines TRBV5-6 with TRBJ2-2; 8 bases align to TRBD2. The germline gives CDR1 SGHDT, CDR2 YYEEEE. The trim removed 3 bases at V and 6 bases at J, leaving 4 bases unmatched. This CDR3 contains 14 residues. The CDR3 loop reads CASSWLAGAGELFF. The CDR3 DNA is TGTGCCAGCAGCTGGCTAGCGGGCGCCGGGGAGCTGTTTTTT.

V usage is TRBV7-2 and J usage is TRBJ2-2, with TRBD1 matching 7 bases. Trimming at V came to 5 bases and at J to 0 bases, leaving 3 bases not matched to a gene. CDR3 length equals 15 residues. In germline, CDR1 is SGHTA, CDR2 FQGNSA. CDR3: CASSIGTANTGELFF. In nucleotides, the CDR3 is TGTGCCAGCAGCATAGGGACAGCGAACACCGGGGAGCTGTTTTTT.

The chain recombines TRBV7-2 with TRBJ2-7; the D gene is possibly TRBD1 (5 bases). V lost 1 base and J 2 bases, leaving 12 bases between the germline ends. The germline V gene encodes CDR1 SGHTA and CDR2 FQGNSA. This CDR3 is 15 amino acids long. Written as DNA, the CDR3 is TGTGCCAGCAGCTTAGAGGCAGGGTTAGCCTACGAGCAGTACTTC. As protein: CASSLEAGLAYEQYF. Drawing the rest from reference TRBV7-2 and TRBJ2-7, the complete variable domain is GAGVSQSPSNKVTEKGKDVELRCDPISGHTALYWYRQSLGQGLEFLIYFQGNSAPDKSGLPSDRFSAERTGGSVSTLTIQRTQQEDSAVYLCASSLEAGLAYEQYFGPGTRLTVT.